The present entry profiles one T cell receptor (beta chain) with its context. This likely stems from a read error, as it lies one base from a far larger clone. Trimming cost V 8 bases and J 10 bases, with 18 bases left between them. The CDR3 consists of 13 residues. Germline CDR1 reads MNHNY; CDR2 reads SVGAGI (reference sequence). With TRAV- and TRBV-specific primers, first-strand cDNA was made, covering the alpha and beta chains. Amplification of TCRs used a constant-region primer and V-primer adapter for about 18 PCR cycles. MiXCR was run by TCRdb on the reads, yielding one entry per CDR3 protein. The sample yields 57,000 or so distinct CDR3 sequences, about 25% seen once. This sample is drawn from a study of low-dose radiotherapy and immunotherapy resistance in tumors. Study information: Treatment included intravenous cyclophosphamide dosed at 200 mg/m2 every two weeks, one day before radiation and immunotherapy.

Time point given: before trial treatment. The rearrangement joins TRBV6-6 to TRBJ2-1; no firm D call. The TCR sequence derives from a male donor with prostate cancer. This specimen was PBMCs, taken before treatment. In DNA, the CDR3 is TGTGCCAGCGTCCGCGGAGTGCCCTACGAGCAGTTCTTC. Protein: CASVRGVPYEQFF.